The T cell receptor (beta chain) under discussion was sequenced for a study of circulating and synovial CD4+ cells in juvenile arthritis. Findings and caveats of the study: Deeper sequencing increased measured overlap with synovial clonotypes.

The assay was immunoSEQ multiplex PCR, and TCRdb's table has in-frame clones only and misses some. The repertoire holds about 33,000 clones, with 90% to 95% as singletons. Of note for this clone: No antigen is known for it. The sample contains more than one DNA sequence encoding this CDR3.

Sample: CD4+ T cells from blood. This TCR came from a human donor with juvenile idiopathic arthritis.

This CDR3 reads CASSLGQGGETQYF. In DNA, the CDR3 is TGTGCCAGCAGTTTGGGACAGGGTGGGGAGACCCAGTACTTC. The chain joins TRBV27 to TRBJ2-5, with 9 bases that match TRBD1. Trimming removed 3 bases from V and 5 bases from J; junction bases left unmatched: 4. The CDR3 contains 14 residues. Germline V gives CDR1 MNHEY, CDR2 SMNVEV (reference sequence).